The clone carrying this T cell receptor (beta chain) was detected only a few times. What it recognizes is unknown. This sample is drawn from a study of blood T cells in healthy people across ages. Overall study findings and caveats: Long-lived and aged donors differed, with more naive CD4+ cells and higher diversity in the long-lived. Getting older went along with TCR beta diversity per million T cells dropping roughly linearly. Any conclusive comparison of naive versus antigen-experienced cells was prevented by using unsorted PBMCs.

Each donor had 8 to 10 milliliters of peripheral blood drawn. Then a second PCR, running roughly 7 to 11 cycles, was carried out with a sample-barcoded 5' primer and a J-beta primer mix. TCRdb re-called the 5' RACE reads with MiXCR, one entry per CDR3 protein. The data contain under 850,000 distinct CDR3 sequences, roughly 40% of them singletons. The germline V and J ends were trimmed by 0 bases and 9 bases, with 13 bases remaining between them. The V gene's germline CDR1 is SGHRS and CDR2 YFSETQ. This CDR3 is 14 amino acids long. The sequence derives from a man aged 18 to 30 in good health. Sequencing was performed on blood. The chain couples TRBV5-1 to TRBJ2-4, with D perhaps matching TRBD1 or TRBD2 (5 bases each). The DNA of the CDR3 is TGCGCCAGCAGCTTGGAGGCAGGGACGGGCATTCAGTACTTC. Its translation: CASSLEAGTGIQYF.